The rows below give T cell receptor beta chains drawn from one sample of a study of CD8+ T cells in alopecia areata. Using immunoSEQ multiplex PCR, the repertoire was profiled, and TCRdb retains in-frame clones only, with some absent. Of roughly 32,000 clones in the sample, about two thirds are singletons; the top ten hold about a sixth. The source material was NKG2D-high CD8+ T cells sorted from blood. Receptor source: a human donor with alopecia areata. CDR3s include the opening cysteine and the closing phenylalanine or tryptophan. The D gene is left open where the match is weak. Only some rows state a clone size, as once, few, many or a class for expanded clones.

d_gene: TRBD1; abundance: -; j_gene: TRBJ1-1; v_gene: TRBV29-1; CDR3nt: TGCAGCGTTGAGACCGTACAGGGGAGAACTGAAGCTTTCTTT; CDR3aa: CSVETVQGRTEAFF
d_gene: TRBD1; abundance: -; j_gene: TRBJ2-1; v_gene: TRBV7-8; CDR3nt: TGTGCCAGCAGCTTAGATTATCAGGGGGCGGGTGAGCAGTTCTTC; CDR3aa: CASSLDYQGAGEQFF
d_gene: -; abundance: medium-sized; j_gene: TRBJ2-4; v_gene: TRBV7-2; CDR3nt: TGTGCCAGCAGCTTATATGTTGGTGGCGGGGATAACATTCAGTACTTC; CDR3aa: CASSLYVGGGDNIQYF
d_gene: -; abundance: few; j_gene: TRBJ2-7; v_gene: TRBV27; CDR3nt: TGTGCCAGCAGTTTCACCGAGCAGTACTTC; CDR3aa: CASSFTEQYF
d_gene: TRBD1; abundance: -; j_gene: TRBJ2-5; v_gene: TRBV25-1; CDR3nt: TGTGCCAGCAGTGAATTCACAGGGGACGAGACCCAGTACTTC; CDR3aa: CASSEFTGDETQYF
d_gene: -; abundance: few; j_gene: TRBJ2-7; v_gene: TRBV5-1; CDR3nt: TGCGCCAGCAGCTTGGATCAGGGCTACGAGCAGTACTTC; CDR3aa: CASSLDQGYEQYF
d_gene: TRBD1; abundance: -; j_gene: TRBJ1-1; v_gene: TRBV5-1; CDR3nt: TGCGCCAGCAGCCCCAGACAGGGAATGAACACTGAAGCTTTCTTT; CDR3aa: CASSPRQGMNTEAFF
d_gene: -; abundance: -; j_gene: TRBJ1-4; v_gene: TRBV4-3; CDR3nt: TGCGCCAGCAGCCAAGATTTGTTTTATGAAAAACTGTTTTTT; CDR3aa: CASSQDLFYEKLFF
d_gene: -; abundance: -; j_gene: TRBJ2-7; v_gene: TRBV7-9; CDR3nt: TGTGCCAGCAGCTTAGCCCAGGGTTTCCACGAGCAGTACTTC; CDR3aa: CASSLAQGFHEQYF
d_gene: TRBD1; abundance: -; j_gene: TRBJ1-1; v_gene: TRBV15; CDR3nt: TGTGCCACCAGCAGGGTACGTGGGACAGGCGAGGAAGCTTTCTTT; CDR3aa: CATSRVRGTGEEAFF
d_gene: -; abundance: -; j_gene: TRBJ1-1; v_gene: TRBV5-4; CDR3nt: TGTGCCAGCAGCTTGGATGTGGGTCGGAACACTGAAGCTTTCTTT; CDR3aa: CASSLDVGRNTEAFF
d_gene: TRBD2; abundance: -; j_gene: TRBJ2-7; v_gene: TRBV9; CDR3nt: TGTGCCAGCAGCAACAACCCACTAGCGGGAGTCTCCTACGAGCAGTACTTC; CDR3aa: CASSNNPLAGVSYEQYF
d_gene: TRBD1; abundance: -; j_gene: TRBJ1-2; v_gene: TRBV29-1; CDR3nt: TGCAGCGTTCCCGGGACAGGGGTGGACTATGGCTACACCTTC; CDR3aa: CSVPGTGVDYGYTF
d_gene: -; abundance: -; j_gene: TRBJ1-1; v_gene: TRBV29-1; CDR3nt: TGCAGCGTTGAGACGACAGGGAACACTGAAGCTTTCTTT; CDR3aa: CSVETTGNTEAFF
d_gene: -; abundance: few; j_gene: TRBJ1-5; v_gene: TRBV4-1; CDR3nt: TGCGCCAGCAGCCAAATGTTGGCCGGTTGGGCGCCCCAGCATTTT; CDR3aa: CASSQMLAGWAPQHF
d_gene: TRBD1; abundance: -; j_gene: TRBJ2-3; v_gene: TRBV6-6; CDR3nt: TGTGCCAGCAAGCCCGACAGGGGAACTTCAGATACGCAGTATTTT; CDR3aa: CASKPDRGTSDTQYF
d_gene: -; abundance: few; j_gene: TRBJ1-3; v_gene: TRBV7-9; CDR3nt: TGTGCCAGCAGCGCCATGCCCTCTGGAAACACCATATATTTT; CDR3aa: CASSAMPSGNTIYF
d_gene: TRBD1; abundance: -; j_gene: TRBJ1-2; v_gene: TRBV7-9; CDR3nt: TGTGCCAGCAGCTTAAGATCGGGACAGGGAACCTATGGCTACACCTTC; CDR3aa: CASSLRSGQGTYGYTF
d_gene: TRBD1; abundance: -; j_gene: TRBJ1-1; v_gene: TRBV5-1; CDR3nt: TGCGCCAGCAGAAAAACCGGGACAGCGTTCCCTGAAGCTTTCTTT; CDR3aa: CASRKTGTAFPEAFF
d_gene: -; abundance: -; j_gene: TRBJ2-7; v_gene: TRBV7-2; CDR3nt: TGTGCCAGCAGCGCCATGGGGGGGCCGTGGGACGAGCAGTACTTC; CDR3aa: CASSAMGGPWDEQYF
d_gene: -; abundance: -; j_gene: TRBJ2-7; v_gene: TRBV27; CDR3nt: TGTGCCAGCAGTTTAGTCCCCGACAGTACCTACGAGCAGTACTTC; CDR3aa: CASSLVPDSTYEQYF
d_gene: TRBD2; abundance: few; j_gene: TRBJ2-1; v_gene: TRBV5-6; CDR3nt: TGTGCCAGCAGCGTTGAACTAGCGGTCCACAATGAGCAGTTCTTC; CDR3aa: CASSVELAVHNEQFF
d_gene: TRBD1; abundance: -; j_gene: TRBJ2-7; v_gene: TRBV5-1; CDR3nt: TGCGCCAGCAGTTCCGGGACAGGGTCCTACGAGCAGTACTTC; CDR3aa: CASSSGTGSYEQYF
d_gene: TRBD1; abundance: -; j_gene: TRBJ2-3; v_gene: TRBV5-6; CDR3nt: TGTGCCAGCAGCTCCCGGGACAGGGAAGGCACAGATACGCAGTATTTT; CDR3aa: CASSSRDREGTDTQYF
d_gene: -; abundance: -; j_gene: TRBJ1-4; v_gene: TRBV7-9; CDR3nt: TGTGCCAGCAGCTTTTTTAGGGGAGCAACTAATGAAAAACTGTTTTTT; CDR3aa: CASSFFRGATNEKLFF
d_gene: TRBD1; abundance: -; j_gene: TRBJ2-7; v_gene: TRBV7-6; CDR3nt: TGTGCCAGCAGCCCAGGACAGGGGGGCTACGAGCAGTACTTC; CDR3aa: CASSPGQGGYEQYF
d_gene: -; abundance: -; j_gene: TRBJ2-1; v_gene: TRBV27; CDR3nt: TGTGCCAGCAGTTGGCGGTTGAGCTCCTACAATGAGCAGTTCTTC; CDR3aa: CASSWRLSSYNEQFF
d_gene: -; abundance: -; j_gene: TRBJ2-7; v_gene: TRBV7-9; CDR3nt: TGTGCCAGCAGCTTAGCGGCCAGGGGGCGGGAGCGGGAGCAGTACTTC; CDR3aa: CASSLAARGREREQYF
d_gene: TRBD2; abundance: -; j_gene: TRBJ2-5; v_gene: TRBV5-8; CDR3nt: TGTGCCAGCAGCTTGGGTACGGGCGGGGGAGAGACCCAGTACTTC; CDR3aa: CASSLGTGGGETQYF
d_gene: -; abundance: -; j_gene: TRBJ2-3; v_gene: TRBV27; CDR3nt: TGTGCCAGCATGAACACAGATACGCAGTATTTT; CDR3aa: CASMNTDTQYF
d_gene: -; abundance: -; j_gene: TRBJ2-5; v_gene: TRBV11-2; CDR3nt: TGTGCCAGCAGCTTCTGGGCATCCCAAGAGACCCAGTACTTC; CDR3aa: CASSFWASQETQYF
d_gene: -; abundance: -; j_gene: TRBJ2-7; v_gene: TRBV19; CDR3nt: TGTGCCAGTAGTATAAACGCATATTGGTACTTC; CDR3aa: CASSINAYWYF
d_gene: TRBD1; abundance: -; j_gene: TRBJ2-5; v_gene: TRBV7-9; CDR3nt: TGTGCCAGCAGCTCACGACAGGGGAAACAAGAGACCCAGTACTTC; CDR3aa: CASSSRQGKQETQYF
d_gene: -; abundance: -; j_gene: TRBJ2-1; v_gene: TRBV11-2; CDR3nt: TGTGCCAGCAGCGCCACAGGGTACAATGAGCAGTTCTTC; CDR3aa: CASSATGYNEQFF
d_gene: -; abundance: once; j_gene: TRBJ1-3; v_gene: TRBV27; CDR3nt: TGTGCCAGCAGCCCCGGCGTATTCTCGGGAAACACCATATATTTT; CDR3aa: CASSPGVFSGNTIYF